Below, 7 T cell receptor beta chains from the same sample are listed, as sequenced in a study of blood T cell repertoires in COVID-19. Profiled with immunoSEQ multiplex PCR; TCRdb holds only in-frame clones, not every one. The repertoire holds approximately 80,000 clones, with 70% to 85% as singletons. Sequencing was performed on peripheral blood. These receptors came from an elderly woman with COVID-19, enrolled during active disease.

The V gene is TRBV29-1, the J gene TRBJ1-6, with D possibly being TRBD1 (5 bases). The CDR3 extends over 13 amino acids. Trimming left V 7 bases short and J 6 bases short, with 13 bases between. CDR1 is SQVTM and CDR2 is ANQGSEA in the germline V gene. CDR3 loop: CSAGWGVNSPLHF. CDR3 bases: TGCAGCGCCGGGTGGGGGGTTAATTCACCCCTCCACTTT.

The chain carries TRBV7-2 and TRBJ2-1; the D gene is possibly TRBD1 (6 bases). The germline V gene encodes CDR1 SGHTA and CDR2 FQGNSA. This CDR3 is built from 14 residues. V was shortened by 5 bases and J by 9 bases, with 17 bases between the two germline ends. The chain's CDR3 is CASSLQDRLTEQFF. In DNA form, the CDR3 reads TGTGCCAGCAGCCTCCAAGACAGGCTGACTGAGCAGTTCTTC. Full variable domain (outside the CDR3, taken from reference TRBV7-2 and TRBJ2-1): GAGVSQSPSNKVTEKGKDVELRCDPISGHTALYWYRQSLGQGLEFLIYFQGNSAPDKSGLPSDRFSAERTGGSVSTLTIQRTQQEDSAVYLCASSLQDRLTEQFFGPGTRLTVL.

The rearrangement joins TRBV4-2 to TRBJ1-2; possible D gene TRBD1, 6 bases. Trimming took 1 base from V and 5 from J, leaving 11 bases between them. The CDR3 runs 14 residues. The germline CDR1 and CDR2 sequences are LGHNA and YNFKEQ. CDR3 sequence: CASSQGGLIYGYTF. The CDR3, as DNA: TGTGCCAGCAGCCAAGGGGGGCTGATTTATGGCTACACCTTC.

The chain joins TRBV4-1 to TRBJ2-1; TRBD2 matches at 8 bases. From germline, CDR1 is MGHRA and CDR2 YSYEKL. The CDR3 runs 16 residues. The V segment lost 4 bases and the J segment 9 bases; nucleotides outside the gene matches: 14. Here the CDR3 reads CASSPGEAAGEGEQFF. In nucleotides, the CDR3 is TGCGCCAGCAGCCCCGGAGAGGCAGCGGGAGAGGGTGAGCAGTTCTTC.

V usage is TRBV6-4 and J usage is TRBJ2-3; 10 nucleotides agree with TRBD2. The CDR3 is 16 amino acids. J gave up 1 base and V 4 bases, and 5 bases lay outside the gene matches. The V gene's germline CDR1 is MRHNA and CDR2 SNTAGT. CDR3 amino acids: CASSALAGAGTDTQYF. The CDR3 DNA follows: TGTGCCAGCAGTGCTCTAGCGGGAGCCGGCACAGATACGCAGTATTTT.

This rearrangement joins TRBV4-1 to TRBJ2-5; D call uncertain. Trimming stripped 0 bases from V and 7 bases from J, with 12 bases between. Germline CDR1 reads MGHRA; CDR2 reads YSYEKL. The CDR3 runs 14 residues. CDR3 sequence: CASSQEPGLGTQYF. Here the CDR3 DNA reads TGCGCCAGCAGCCAAGAACCCGGGTTGGGGACCCAGTACTTC.

The J gene is TRBJ2-1, the V gene TRBV6-2 or TRBV6-3; D gene uncertain. Germline CDR1 is MNHEY and CDR2 is SVGEGT. Trimming pared 2 bases from V and 0 bases from J, leaving 11 bases between. The CDR3 spans 16 residues. The CDR3 DNA is TGTGCCAGCAGTTACACTCCCGGCGGCTCCTACAATGAGCAGTTCTTC. This codes for CASSYTPGGSYNEQFF.